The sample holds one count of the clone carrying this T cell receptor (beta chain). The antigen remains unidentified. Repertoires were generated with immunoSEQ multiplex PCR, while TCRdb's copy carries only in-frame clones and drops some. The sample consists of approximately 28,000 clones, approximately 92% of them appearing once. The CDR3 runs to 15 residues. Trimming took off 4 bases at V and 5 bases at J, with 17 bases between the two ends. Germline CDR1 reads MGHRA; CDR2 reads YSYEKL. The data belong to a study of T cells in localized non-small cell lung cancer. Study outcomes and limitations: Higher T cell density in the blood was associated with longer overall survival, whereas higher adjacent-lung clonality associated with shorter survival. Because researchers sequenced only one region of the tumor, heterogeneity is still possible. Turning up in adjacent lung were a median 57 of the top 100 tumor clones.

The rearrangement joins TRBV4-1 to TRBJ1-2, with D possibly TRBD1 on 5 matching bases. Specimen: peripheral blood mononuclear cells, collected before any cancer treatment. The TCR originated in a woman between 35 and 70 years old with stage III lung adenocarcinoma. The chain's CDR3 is CASSPGVPLKYGYTF. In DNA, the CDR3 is TGCGCCAGCAGCCCGGGGGTCCCCCTGAAGTATGGCTACACCTTC.